This T cell receptor beta chain came from a study of CD8 T cells in ankylosing spondylitis. Study-wide results and limits: Matched ankylosing spondylitis synovial fluid reportedly contained a significantly enriched population of disease-linked clones. Disease-linked clones bore a CD8+ phenotype and were relatively rare in peripheral blood. A TCR beta motif of about 8 highly homologous variants seemed to mark ankylosing spondylitis blood. Both synovial fluid and blood in reactive arthritis had previously been reported to carry some motif variants.

Library preparation for TCR beta used quantitative 5'-RACE with molecular barcodes. A single record per CDR3 protein comes from TCRdb applying MiXCR to the 5' RACE reads. The table lists about 800,000 distinct CDR3 sequences, about 11% of them singletons, with 0.51% in the top ten. In this sample, this clonotype turned up a few times. Its antigen is unidentified. Sequenced material: blood, either unsorted or a sorted T cell fraction (not recorded which). This sequence originates from a male donor with ankylosing spondylitis.

As DNA, the CDR3 is TGTGCCAGCAGTGAACCCACCGGCAGGCCCACTGAAGCTTTCTTT. It encodes CASSEPTGRPTEAFF. J is TRBJ1-1 and V is TRBV25-1; unclear D gene. V was trimmed by 2 bases and J by 4 bases, leaving 14 bases between them. The CDR3 contains 15 residues. Germline CDR1 and CDR2: MGHDK and SYGVNS.